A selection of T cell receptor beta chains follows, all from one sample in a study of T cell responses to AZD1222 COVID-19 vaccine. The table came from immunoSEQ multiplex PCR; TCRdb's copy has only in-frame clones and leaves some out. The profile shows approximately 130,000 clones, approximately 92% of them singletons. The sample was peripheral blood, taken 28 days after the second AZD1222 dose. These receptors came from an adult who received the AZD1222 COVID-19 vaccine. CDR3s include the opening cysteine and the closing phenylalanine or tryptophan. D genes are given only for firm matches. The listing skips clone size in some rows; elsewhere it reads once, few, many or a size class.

CDR3: CATSRDLQPQHF
DNA: TGTGCCACCAGCAGAGATCTTCAGCCCCAGCATTTT
D: -
V: TRBV15
size: -
J: TRBJ1-5

CDR3: CASSTKAGAHTEAFF
DNA: TGTGCCAGCAGTACCAAGGCGGGGGCGCACACTGAAGCTTTCTTT
D: -
V: TRBV25-1
size: -
J: TRBJ1-1

CDR3: CASSVSRPNYGYTF
DNA: TGTGCCAGCAGTGTTTCCAGACCAAACTATGGCTACACCTTC
D: -
V: TRBV2
size: -
J: TRBJ1-2

CDR3: CASSPRRYSNQPQHF
DNA: TGTGCCAGCAGCCCAAGACGATATAGCAATCAGCCCCAGCATTTT
D: -
V: TRBV4-2
size: once
J: TRBJ1-5

CDR3: CASTPGGGPNNEQFF
DNA: TGTGCCAGCACCCCCGGCGGCGGGCCCAACAATGAGCAGTTCTTC
D: -
V: TRBV7-9
size: once
J: TRBJ2-1

CDR3: CASSRDSSLGNQPQHF
DNA: TGTGCCAGCTCACGGGACAGCTCCCTCGGCAATCAGCCCCAGCATTTT
D: TRBD1
V: TRBV18
size: -
J: TRBJ1-5

CDR3: CASSMTGRSGANVLTF
DNA: TGTGCCAGCAGTATGACAGGGCGCTCTGGGGCCAACGTCCTGACTTTC
D: TRBD1
V: TRBV28
size: -
J: TRBJ2-6

CDR3: CASPGGANYGYTF
DNA: TGTGCCTCCCCTGGGGGAGCCAACTATGGCTACACCTTC
D: -
V: TRBV30
size: -
J: TRBJ1-2

CDR3: CASSLALGDQPQHF
DNA: TGCGCCAGCAGCTTGGCCCTAGGGGACCAGCCCCAGCATTTT
D: -
V: TRBV5-1
size: -
J: TRBJ1-5

CDR3: CSVVPGGSHNYGYTF
DNA: TGCAGCGTTGTACCTGGGGGCAGTCATAACTATGGCTACACCTTC
D: -
V: TRBV29-1
size: -
J: TRBJ1-2

CDR3: CASSALLGGDGYTF
DNA: TGTGCCAGCAGCGCCCTCCTAGGAGGGGATGGCTACACCTTC
D: -
V: TRBV3-1/TRBV3-2
size: -
J: TRBJ1-2

CDR3: CASSSRPYSNQPQHF
DNA: TGTGCCAGCTCCTCTAGGCCTTATAGCAATCAGCCCCAGCATTTT
D: -
V: TRBV27
size: -
J: TRBJ1-5

CDR3: CAWSRGQDNSPLHF
DNA: TGTGCCTGGAGTAGGGGGCAGGATAATTCACCCCTCCACTTT
D: TRBD1
V: TRBV30
size: -
J: TRBJ1-6

CDR3: CAWRGDSNTGELFF
DNA: TGTGCCTGGAGGGGGGATTCTAACACCGGGGAGCTGTTTTTT
D: -
V: TRBV30
size: -
J: TRBJ2-2

CDR3: CASSSYGDYGYTF
DNA: TGTGCCAGTAGTTCGTACGGCGACTATGGCTACACCTTC
D: -
V: TRBV19
size: -
J: TRBJ1-2

CDR3: CASSVSPQTGSTDTQYF
DNA: TGTGCCAGCAGCGTAAGCCCCCAGACGGGGAGCACAGATACGCAGTATTTT
D: -
V: TRBV9
size: -
J: TRBJ2-3

CDR3: CASSPLQGAYEQYF
DNA: TGTGCCAGCTCACCGCTACAGGGGGCTTACGAGCAGTACTTC
D: TRBD1
V: TRBV18
size: -
J: TRBJ2-7

CDR3: CAWSSGRVGGELFF
DNA: TGTGCCTGGAGTAGCGGGAGAGTAGGCGGGGAGCTGTTTTTT
D: TRBD2
V: TRBV30
size: -
J: TRBJ2-2

CDR3: CASGLVNSASYEQYF
DNA: TGTGCTAGTGGTTTGGTAAACAGTGCCTCCTACGAGCAGTACTTC
D: -
V: TRBV12-5
size: once
J: TRBJ2-7

CDR3: CAWSRQSYNEQFF
DNA: TGTGCCTGGAGTAGGCAATCCTACAATGAGCAGTTCTTC
D: -
V: TRBV30
size: -
J: TRBJ2-1

CDR3: CASSFRGSSYEQYF
DNA: TGTGCCAGCAGCTTCCGGGGTAGCTCCTACGAGCAGTACTTC
D: -
V: TRBV7-2
size: -
J: TRBJ2-7

CDR3: CASSYWDALGPGELFF
DNA: TGTGCCAGCAGTTACTGGGACGCTCTAGGGCCCGGGGAGCTGTTTTTT
D: -
V: TRBV6-5
size: once
J: TRBJ2-2

CDR3: CASPSTGGNWEKLFF
DNA: TGTGCCAGCCCTTCCACGGGAGGGAATTGGGAAAAACTGTTTTTT
D: -
V: TRBV28
size: -
J: TRBJ1-4

CDR3: CAISEAGNTEAFF
DNA: TGTGCCATCAGTGAGGCAGGGAACACTGAAGCTTTCTTT
D: -
V: TRBV10-3
size: once
J: TRBJ1-1

CDR3: CASSRLAGAPGELFF
DNA: TGCGCCAGCAGCCGACTAGCGGGAGCCCCCGGGGAGCTGTTTTTT
D: TRBD2
V: TRBV5-1
size: -
J: TRBJ2-2

CDR3: CASSTFGQGQETQYF
DNA: TGTGCCAGCAGTACCTTTGGACAGGGACAAGAGACCCAGTACTTC
D: TRBD1
V: TRBV6-5
size: -
J: TRBJ2-5

CDR3: CASSVRGTGVEKLFF
DNA: TGTGCCAGCAGCGTCCGTGGGACAGGGGTCGAAAAACTGTTTTTT
D: TRBD1
V: TRBV9
size: -
J: TRBJ1-4

CDR3: CASSPESRGLYNEQFF
DNA: TGTGCCAGCAGCCCAGAATCAAGGGGGCTTTACAATGAGCAGTTCTTC
D: TRBD1
V: TRBV4-2
size: -
J: TRBJ2-1

CDR3: CSVDNVGTSSETEAFF
DNA: TGCAGCGTTGATAATGTGGGAACATCTTCCGAAACTGAAGCTTTCTTT
D: -
V: TRBV29-1
size: -
J: TRBJ1-1

CDR3: CASSLQTGRIGDTQYF
DNA: TGTGCCAGCAGCTTGCAGACGGGCCGAATTGGAGATACGCAGTATTTT
D: -
V: TRBV5-4
size: -
J: TRBJ2-3

CDR3: CASSQVGLAVYEQYF
DNA: TGTGCCAGCAGCCAAGTGGGCCTAGCGGTTTACGAGCAGTACTTC
D: TRBD2
V: TRBV3-1/TRBV3-2
size: few
J: TRBJ2-7

CDR3: CASSPGQRNSPLHF
DNA: TGTGCCAGCAGTCCCGGACAGAGGAATTCACCCCTCCACTTT
D: -
V: TRBV27
size: -
J: TRBJ1-6

CDR3: CASKDRGLLNEQFF
DNA: TGTGCCAGTAAGGACAGGGGGCTGCTTAATGAGCAGTTCTTC
D: TRBD1
V: TRBV19
size: -
J: TRBJ2-1

CDR3: CASLGGQGASSGNTIYF
DNA: TGTGCCAGCCTCGGTGGGCAGGGGGCCAGCTCTGGAAACACCATATATTTT
D: TRBD1
V: TRBV2
size: -
J: TRBJ1-3

CDR3: CAISEDGFNQPQHF
DNA: TGTGCCATCAGTGAGGACGGCTTTAATCAGCCCCAGCATTTT
D: -
V: TRBV10-3
size: -
J: TRBJ1-5

CDR3: CASSSRYGQGITEAFF
DNA: TGTGCCAGCAGCTCCAGATACGGACAGGGGATCACTGAAGCTTTCTTT
D: TRBD1
V: TRBV11-3
size: -
J: TRBJ1-1

CDR3: CASSFQGHGYTEAFF
DNA: TGTGCCAGCAGCTTCCAGGGGCATGGTTACACTGAAGCTTTCTTT
D: -
V: TRBV5-5
size: once
J: TRBJ1-1

CDR3: CASSSRAADYEQYF
DNA: TGTGCCAGCAGCTCTCGTGCAGCGGACTACGAGCAGTACTTC
D: -
V: TRBV11-1
size: -
J: TRBJ2-7

CDR3: CASSTDRGIYEQYF
DNA: TGTGCCAGCAGCACCGACAGGGGCATCTACGAGCAGTACTTC
D: TRBD1
V: TRBV11-2
size: -
J: TRBJ2-7

CDR3: CAWSLGAETQYF
DNA: TGTGCCTGGAGTCTTGGGGCAGAGACCCAGTACTTC
D: -
V: TRBV30
size: few
J: TRBJ2-5

CDR3: CASSRNSPLHF
DNA: TGTGCCAGCAGCAGAAATTCACCCCTCCACTTT
D: -
V: TRBV7-2
size: -
J: TRBJ1-6

CDR3: CSVEVGTGVYEQYF
DNA: TGCAGCGTTGAGGTCGGGACAGGGGTCTACGAGCAGTACTTC
D: TRBD1
V: TRBV29-1
size: -
J: TRBJ2-7

CDR3: CASSLSYEQYF
DNA: TGTGCCAGCAGCCTCTCCTACGAGCAGTACTTC
D: -
V: TRBV7-2
size: few
J: TRBJ2-7

CDR3: CASSTLDYQETQYF
DNA: TGTGCCAGCAGCACATTGGACTACCAAGAGACCCAGTACTTC
D: -
V: TRBV27
size: -
J: TRBJ2-5

CDR3: CASSFTATSYNEQFF
DNA: TGTGCCAGCAGCTTTACAGCGACCTCCTACAATGAGCAGTTCTTC
D: -
V: TRBV7-3
size: -
J: TRBJ2-1

CDR3: CAIKGDGTEPYEQYF
DNA: TGTGCCATCAAGGGAGATGGGACGGAGCCCTACGAGCAGTACTTC
D: -
V: TRBV10-3
size: once
J: TRBJ2-7

CDR3: CASSLLPSSYNEQFF
DNA: TGTGCCAGCAGTTTATTACCGAGCTCCTACAATGAGCAGTTCTTC
D: -
V: TRBV7-2
size: -
J: TRBJ2-1

CDR3: CAWSVEGLVGVLFF
DNA: TGTGCCTGGAGTGTAGAGGGGCTAGTCGGTGTACTGTTTTTT
D: -
V: TRBV30
size: -
J: TRBJ1-4

CDR3: CASSLATGLAGGYEQYF
DNA: TGTGCCAGCAGCTTAGCGACTGGACTAGCGGGAGGCTACGAGCAGTACTTC
D: TRBD2
V: TRBV7-2
size: -
J: TRBJ2-7

CDR3: CASSRYFEAATNEKLFF
DNA: TGTGCCAGCAGCAGATACTTTGAGGCAGCAACTAATGAAAAACTGTTTTTT
D: -
V: TRBV7-9
size: -
J: TRBJ1-4

CDR3: CASSFISVNYGYTF
DNA: TGTGCCAGCAGCTTTATAAGTGTAAACTATGGCTACACCTTC
D: -
V: TRBV13
size: -
J: TRBJ1-2

CDR3: CASSPGRRGELFF
DNA: TGTGCCAGCAGCCCCGGTCGGCGGGGGGAGCTGTTTTTT
D: -
V: TRBV5-6
size: -
J: TRBJ2-2

CDR3: CASSPRTGTVNTEAFF
DNA: TGTGCCAGCTCGCCTCGGACCGGGACAGTGAACACTGAAGCTTTCTTT
D: TRBD1
V: TRBV18
size: -
J: TRBJ1-1